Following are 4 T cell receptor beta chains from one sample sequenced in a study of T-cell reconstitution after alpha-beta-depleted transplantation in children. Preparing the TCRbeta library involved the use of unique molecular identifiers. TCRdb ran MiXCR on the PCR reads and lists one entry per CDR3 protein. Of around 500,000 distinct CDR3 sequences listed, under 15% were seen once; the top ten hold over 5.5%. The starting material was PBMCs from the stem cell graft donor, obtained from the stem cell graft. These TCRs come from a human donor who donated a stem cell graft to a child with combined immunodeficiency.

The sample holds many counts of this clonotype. The CDR3 DNA reads TGCGCCAGCAGCTTGGCGCCGTCCGGGACTGATAGCAATGAGCAGTTCTTC. This codes for CASSLAPSGTDSNEQFF. The chain carries TRBV5-1 and TRBJ2-1; tentatively, D is TRBD2 (6 bases). The germline gives CDR1 SGHRS, CDR2 YFSETQ. Trimming took 0 bases from V and 6 from J, leaving 19 bases between them. The CDR3 length is 17 residues.

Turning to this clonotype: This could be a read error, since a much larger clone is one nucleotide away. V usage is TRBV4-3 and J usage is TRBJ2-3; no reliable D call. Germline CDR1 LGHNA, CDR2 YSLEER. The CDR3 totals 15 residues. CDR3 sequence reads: CASSQGGVITYTQYF. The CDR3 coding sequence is TGCGCCAGCAGCCAAGGAGGAGTAATCACATATACGCAGTATTTT.

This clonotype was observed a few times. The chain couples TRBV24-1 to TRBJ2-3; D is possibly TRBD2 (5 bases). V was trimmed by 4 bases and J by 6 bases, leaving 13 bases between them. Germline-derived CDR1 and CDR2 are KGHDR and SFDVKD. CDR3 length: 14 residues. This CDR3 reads CATSESSDTDTQYF. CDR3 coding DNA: TGTGCCACCAGTGAGAGTAGCGACACCGATACGCAGTATTTT.

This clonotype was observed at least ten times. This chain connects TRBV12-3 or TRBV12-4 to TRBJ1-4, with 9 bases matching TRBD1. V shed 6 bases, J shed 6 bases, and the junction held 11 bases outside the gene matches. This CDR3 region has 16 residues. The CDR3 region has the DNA TGTGCCAGCAGGGAAAATGCCGGGACAGGGCATGAAAAACTGTTTTTT. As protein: CASRENAGTGHEKLFF.